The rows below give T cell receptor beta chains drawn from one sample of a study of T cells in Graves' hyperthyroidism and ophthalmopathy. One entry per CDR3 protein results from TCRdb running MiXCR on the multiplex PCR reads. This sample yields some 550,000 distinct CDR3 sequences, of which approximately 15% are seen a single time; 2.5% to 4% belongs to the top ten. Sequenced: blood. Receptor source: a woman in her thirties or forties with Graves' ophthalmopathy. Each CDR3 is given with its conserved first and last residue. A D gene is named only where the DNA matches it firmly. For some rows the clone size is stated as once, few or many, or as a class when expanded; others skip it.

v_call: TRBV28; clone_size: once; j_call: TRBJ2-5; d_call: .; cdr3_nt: TGTGCCAGCAGTTTTGGGGGCTTTGAGACCCGGTACTTC; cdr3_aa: CASSFGGFETRYF
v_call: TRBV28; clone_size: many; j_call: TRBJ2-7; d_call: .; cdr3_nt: TGTGCCAGCAGTTTAGGGGAATCGGGCGAGCAGTACTTC; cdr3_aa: CASSLGESGEQYF
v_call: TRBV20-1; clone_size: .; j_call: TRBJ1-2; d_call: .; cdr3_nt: TGCAGTGCTTCAGACTATGGCTACACCTTC; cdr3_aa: CSASDYGYTF
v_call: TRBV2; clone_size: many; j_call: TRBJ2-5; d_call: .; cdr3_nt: TGTGCCAGCAGTGAGTCCTCTGGGCATGGGCAGTCGAAGACCCAGTACTTC; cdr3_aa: CASSESSGHGQSKTQYF
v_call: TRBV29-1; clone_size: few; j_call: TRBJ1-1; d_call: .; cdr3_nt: TGCAGCGTTGGCCTGAGGGACGCTGAAGCTTTCTTT; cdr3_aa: CSVGLRDAEAFF
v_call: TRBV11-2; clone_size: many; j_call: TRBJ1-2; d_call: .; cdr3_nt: TGTGCCAGCAGCTTACTCGCCCGTAATTATGGCTACACCTTC; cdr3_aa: CASSLLARNYGYTF
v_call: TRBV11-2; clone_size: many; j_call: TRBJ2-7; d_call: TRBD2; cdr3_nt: TGTGCCAGCAGCCCTAGCTGGACTAGCGGGATGTACGAGCAGTACTTC; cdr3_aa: CASSPSWTSGMYEQYF
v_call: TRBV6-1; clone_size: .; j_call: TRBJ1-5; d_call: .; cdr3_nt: TGTGCCAGCAGTACCCCCCGGGGTTTTCAGCCCCAGCATTTT; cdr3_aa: CASSTPRGFQPQHF
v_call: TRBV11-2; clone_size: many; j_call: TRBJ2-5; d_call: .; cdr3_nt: TGTGCCAGCTCAGGAGGGGCTAGCCGACTACAAGAGACCCAGTACTTC; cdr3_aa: CASSGGASRLQETQYF
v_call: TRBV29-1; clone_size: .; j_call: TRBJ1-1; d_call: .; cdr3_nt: TGCAGCGTGGGGGTTGCAGGGACTGAAGCTTTCTTT; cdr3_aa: CSVGVAGTEAFF
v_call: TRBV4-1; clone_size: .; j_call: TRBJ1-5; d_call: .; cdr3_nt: TGCGCCAGCAGCCAAGAGTCCCGCGCGGAGCCCCAGCATTTT; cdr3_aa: CASSQESRAEPQHF
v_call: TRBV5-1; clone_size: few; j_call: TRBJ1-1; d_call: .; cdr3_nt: TGCGCCAGCAGCTTGGAACGAAGGGAATACACTGAAGCTTTCTTT; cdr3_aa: CASSLERREYTEAFF
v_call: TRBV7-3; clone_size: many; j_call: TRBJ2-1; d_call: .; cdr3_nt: TGTGCCAGCAGCTTAGGGGGCCCGCCTGACGACAATGAGCAGTTCTTC; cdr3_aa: CASSLGGPPDDNEQFF
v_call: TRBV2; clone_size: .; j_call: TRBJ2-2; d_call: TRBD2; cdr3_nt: TGTGCCAGCAGTGAAGGGTGGGGACTAGCTGCTCTTAGCGGGGAGCTGTTTTTT; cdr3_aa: CASSEGWGLAALSGELFF
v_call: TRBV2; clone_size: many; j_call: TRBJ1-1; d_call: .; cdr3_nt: TGTGCCAGCAGTGATCGGGGGGGATACGGAGCTTTCTTT; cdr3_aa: CASSDRGGYGAFF
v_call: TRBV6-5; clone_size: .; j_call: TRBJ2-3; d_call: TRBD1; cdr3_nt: TGTGCCAGCAGTTACTCCATTTTCGGGACAGGGACAGATACGCAGTATTTT; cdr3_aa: CASSYSIFGTGTDTQYF
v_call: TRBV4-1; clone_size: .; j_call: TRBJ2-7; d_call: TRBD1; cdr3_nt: TGCGCCAGCAGCCAAGAAGGGCAGGGGGCAGCCTACGAGCAGTACTTC; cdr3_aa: CASSQEGQGAAYEQYF
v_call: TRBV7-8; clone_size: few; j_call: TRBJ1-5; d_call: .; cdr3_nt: TGTGCCAGCAGCTTAGAGGGCAGGACGTTCGATCAGCCCCAGCATTTT; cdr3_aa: CASSLEGRTFDQPQHF
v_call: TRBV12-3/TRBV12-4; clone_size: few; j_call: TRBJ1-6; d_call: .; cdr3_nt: TGTGCCAGCAGCGTGGGGGGGGCAGCGTATAATTCACCCCTCCACTTT; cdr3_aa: CASSVGGAAYNSPLHF
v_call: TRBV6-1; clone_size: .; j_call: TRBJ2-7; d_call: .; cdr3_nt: TGTGCCAGCAGTGAAAGGTCAGGGTTCTACTCCTACGAGCAGTACTTC; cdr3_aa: CASSERSGFYSYEQYF
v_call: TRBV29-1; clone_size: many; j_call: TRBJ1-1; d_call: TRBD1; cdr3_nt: TGCAGCGTAATGACAGGGGGGAACACTGAAGCTTTCTTT; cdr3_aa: CSVMTGGNTEAFF